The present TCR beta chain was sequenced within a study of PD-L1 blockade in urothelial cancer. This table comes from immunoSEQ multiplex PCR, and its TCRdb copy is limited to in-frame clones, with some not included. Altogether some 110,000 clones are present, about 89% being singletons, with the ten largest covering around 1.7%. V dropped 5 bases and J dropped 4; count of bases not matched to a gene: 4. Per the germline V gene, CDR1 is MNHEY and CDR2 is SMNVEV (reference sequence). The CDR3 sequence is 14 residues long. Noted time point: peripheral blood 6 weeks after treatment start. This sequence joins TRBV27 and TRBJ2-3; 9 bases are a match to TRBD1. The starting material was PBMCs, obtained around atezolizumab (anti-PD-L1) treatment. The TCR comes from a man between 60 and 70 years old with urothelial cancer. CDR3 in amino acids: CASSPRQGADTQYF. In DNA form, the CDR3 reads TGTGCCAGCAGTCCCCGACAGGGGGCAGATACGCAGTATTTT.